This TCR beta chain was identified during a study of T cell changes during pregnancy in multiple sclerosis. Method: immunoSEQ multiplex PCR; TCRdb's copy keeps in-frame clones and lacks some. The repertoire has just under 80,000 clones, about 93% of them found once; the top ten carry approximately 0.99%. The receptor was isolated from a female donor with multiple sclerosis, enrolled in a pregnancy study. The sequencing here drew on peripheral blood, taken in the first trimester of pregnancy.

This CDR3 is CASSTPPGDVFF. The CDR3 DNA reads TGTGCCAGTAGTACCCCCCCGGGGGATGTATTCTTC. The chain uses TRBV19 and TRBJ2-1, with D tentatively TRBD2 (6 bases). Trimming shortened V by 4 bases and J by 16 bases, and 17 bases separated the two germline ends. CDR3 length equals 12 residues. Looked up from germline, CDR1 is LNHDA and CDR2 is SQIVND (reference sequence).